The 10 T cell receptor beta chains below all came from one sample that was sequenced in a study of blood T cells in healthy people across ages (dated by TCRdb to about 2015). The library relied on 5' RACE. A second roughly 6 to 11 cycle PCR used a sample-barcoded 5' primer and a J-beta primer mix. TCRdb reprocessed the public reads (quality trimming at Q25 with fastp, clone calling with MiXCR) and kept in-frame beta chains. Each record represents a unique CDR3 protein, reported with the most common genes and DNA among its rows. The sample includes around 1,900,000 distinct CDR3 sequences, with approximately 40% observed a single time. Of the sample, 20% to 25% is held by the ten largest clones. Sequencing input: blood. Source of these receptors: a human donor in good health.

There are a few counts of this clonotype. This chain links TRBV29-1 with TRBJ2-7; a possible D gene is TRBD1 (5 bases). This CDR3 region has 13 residues. CDR1 SQVTM and CDR2 ANQGSEA come from the germline V gene. V was cut by 4 bases and J by 1 base, with 11 bases left in between. The CDR3 coding sequence is TGCAGCGTTGCTCTTCGACAGTCCTACGAGCAGTACTTC. It yields the protein CSVALRQSYEQYF.

V usage is TRBV4-1 and J usage is TRBJ2-7, with 8 positions matching TRBD1. The CDR3 is 15 residues long. Germline loops: CDR1 MGHRA, CDR2 YSYEKL. The J segment lost 3 bases and the V segment lost 2 bases, leaving 6 bases of the junction unmatched. The CDR3 protein is CASSQPGGGIYEQYF. DNA of the CDR3: TGCGCCAGCAGCCAACCAGGGGGCGGTATCTACGAGCAGTACTTC.

This clonotype was seen a single time. This chain connects TRBV4-3 to TRBJ2-7, with 11 bases matching TRBD2. V dropped 0 bases and J dropped 12; count of bases not matched to a gene: 13. The CDR3 loop spans 16 amino acids. The V gene's germline CDR1 is LGHNA and CDR2 YSLEER. The DNA for the CDR3 is TGCGCCAGCAGCCAAGATCTCACTAGCGGGGGCCTCGGGGGGTACTTC. Translated: CASSQDLTSGGLGGYF.

J is TRBJ2-5 and V is TRBV5-6, with unresolved D. CDR1 and CDR2 from the germline V gene are SGHDT and YYEEEE. Trimming left V 2 bases short and J 7 bases short, with 12 bases between. The length of the CDR3 is 13 residues. CDR3 DNA sequence: TGTGCCAGCAGCTTCGACGGTCCGGGGACCCAGTACTTC. It specifies CASSFDGPGTQYF.

This clonotype turned up a few times. The chain has TRBV28 and TRBJ2-7; D is unresolved. There are 12 residues in the CDR3. Germline assignment: CDR1 MDHEN and CDR2 SYDVKM. With 5 bases removed from V and 2 bases from J, the gap between germline ends came to 7 bases. CDR3 in DNA: TGTGCCAGCAGTGACAACCCCTACGAGCAGTACTTC. This encodes CASSDNPYEQYF.

The V and J genes are TRBV4-3 and TRBJ2-1, with TRBD2 identical over 8 bases. The CDR3 loop spans 16 amino acids. Germline lookup yields CDR1 LGHNA and CDR2 YSLEER. V shed 1 base and J 8 bases; nucleotides not matched to a gene: 10. For the CDR3, the DNA is TGCGCCAGCAGCCAAGGGATAGGGGCGGGGGGCGATGAGCAGTTCTTC. This codes for CASSQGIGAGGDEQFF.

In this sample, this clonotype turned up a few times. The rearrangement joins TRBV10-3 to TRBJ2-2; 12 bases line up with TRBD2. Germline V gene data show CDR1 as ENHRY and CDR2 as SYGVKD. With 3 bases clipped from V and 7 bases from J, the junction kept 6 bases outside the gene matches. This CDR3 contains 16 residues. CDR3 DNA: TGTGCCATCAGTGAAGGACTAGCGGGGTACAACGGGGAGCTGTTTTTT. Protein sequence: CAISEGLAGYNGELFF.

The rearrangement uses TRBV20-1 and TRBJ2-2, with D possibly matching TRBD1 (5 bases). The CDR3 sequence is 13 residues long. Germline V gene sequence: CDR1 DFQATT, CDR2 SNEGSKA (reference sequence). With 3 bases removed from V and 2 bases from J, the gap between germline ends came to 7 bases. The CDR3 reads CSASRENTGELFF. CDR3 DNA sequence: TGCAGTGCTAGCAGGGAAAACACCGGGGAGCTGTTTTTT.

This clonotype has more than one count but fewer than ten. The rearrangement links TRBV15 to TRBJ1-2; D is unclear. The CDR3 is 13 amino acids. Trimming pared 4 bases from V and 4 bases from J, leaving 10 bases between. Germline V gene lookup returns CDR1 LNHNV and CDR2 YYDKDF (reference sequence). The CDR3 protein is CATSIAQTYGYTF. The CDR3 DNA reads as TGTGCCACCAGCATAGCCCAGACCTATGGCTACACCTTC.

This chain uses TRBV12-3 or TRBV12-4 with TRBJ1-5; D might be TRBD1 (5 bases). V shed 6 bases and J shed 0 bases, with 18 bases lying between them. CDR3 length: 17 residues. The chain's CDR3 is CASSQTLTGTSNQPQHF. CDR3 bases: TGTGCCAGCAGCCAAACCCTCACGGGGACTAGCAATCAGCCCCAGCATTTT.